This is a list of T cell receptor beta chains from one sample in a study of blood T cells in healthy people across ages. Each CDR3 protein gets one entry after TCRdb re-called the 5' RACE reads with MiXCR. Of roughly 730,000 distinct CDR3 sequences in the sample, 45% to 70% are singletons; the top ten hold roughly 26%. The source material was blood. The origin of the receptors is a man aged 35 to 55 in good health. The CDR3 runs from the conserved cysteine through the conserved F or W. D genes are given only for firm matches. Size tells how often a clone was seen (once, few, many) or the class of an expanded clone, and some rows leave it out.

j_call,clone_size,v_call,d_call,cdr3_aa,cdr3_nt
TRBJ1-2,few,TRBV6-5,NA,CASSEGGGYGYTF,TGTGCCAGCTCCGAGGGGGGGGGCTATGGCTACACCTTC
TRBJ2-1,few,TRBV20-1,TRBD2,CSARDPSGAGSNEQFF,TGCAGTGCTAGAGATCCTAGCGGGGCGGGAAGTAATGAGCAGTTCTTC
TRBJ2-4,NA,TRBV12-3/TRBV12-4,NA,CASSLDNFWTPWSGVAKNIQYF,TGCGCCAGCAGTTTGGACAACTTCTGGACTCCTTGGAGCGGAGTGGCCAAAAACATTCAGTACTTC
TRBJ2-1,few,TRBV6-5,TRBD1,CASSYSLGQGSNEQFF,TGTGCCAGCAGTTACTCTCTGGGACAGGGGAGCAATGAGCAGTTCTTC
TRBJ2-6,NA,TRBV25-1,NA,CASSESGRTSGANVLTF,TGTGCCAGCAGTGAATCAGGGCGGACCTCTGGGGCCAACGTCCTGACTTTC
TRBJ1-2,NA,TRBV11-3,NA,CASSPYGWKNYGYTF,TGTGCCAGCAGCCCCTATGGGTGGAAGAACTATGGCTACACCTTC
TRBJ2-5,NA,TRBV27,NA,CARSRALRKYF,TGTGCCAGAAGTAGGGCCTTACGGAAGTACTTC
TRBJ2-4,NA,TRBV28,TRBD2,CASSLLREAYNEQYF,TGTGCCAGCAGTCTGCTACGGGAGGCCTACAATGAGCAGTACTTC
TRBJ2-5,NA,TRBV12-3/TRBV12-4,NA,CASSNRARQETQYF,TGTGCCAGCAGTAACAGGGCCCGGCAAGAGACCCAGTACTTC
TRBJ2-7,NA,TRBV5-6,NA,CASSSRQGLGEAQYF,TGTGCCAGCAGCTCGAGACAGGGATTGGGGGAGGCCCAGTACTTC
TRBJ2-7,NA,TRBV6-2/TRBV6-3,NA,CASSWRPRREYEQYF,TGTGCCAGCAGCTGGAGGCCGAGGAGGGAATACGAGCAGTACTTC
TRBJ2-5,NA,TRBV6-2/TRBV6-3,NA,CASSYSGIRNEQYF,TGTGCCAGCAGTTACTCAGGGATTCGGAATGAGCAGTACTTC
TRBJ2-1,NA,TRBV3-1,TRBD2,CASSQVAGGSNEQFF,TGTGCCAGCAGCCAAGTAGCGGGGGGTAGCAATGAGCAGTTCTTC
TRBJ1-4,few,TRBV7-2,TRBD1,CASSYLGRPGQGNEKLFF,TGTGCCAGCAGCTACCTAGGGCGGCCGGGACAGGGGAATGAAAAACTGTTTTTT